This T cell receptor beta chain was profiled in a study of blood T cell repertoires in COVID-19. Study overall: Donors in the United States, Italy and Spain gave samples during acute or convalescent COVID-19. T cells, B-cell-depleted T cells, or PBMCs supplied cDNA or gDNA.

Original data processing: The assay estimated nucleated cells by amplifying reference gene primers. Repertoires were generated with immunoSEQ multiplex PCR, while TCRdb's copy carries only in-frame clones and drops some. V and J calls and clone size come straight from that table; D and trimming were deduced from the DNA. The sample carries about 170,000 clones, about 80% recorded once. As to this clone: At one end, the junction sequence differs from germline, possibly due to a read error.

The CDR3 runs 14 residues. Germline assignment: CDR1 SGHKS and CDR2 YYEKEE (reference sequence). Sequenced material: peripheral blood. The sequence was obtained from a human donor with acute or convalescent COVID-19. The donor label of this sample is uncertain. The chain recombines TRBV5-5 with TRBJ2-7, with TRBD2 matching 7 bases. The CDR3 protein is CASRTQGGAYEQYF. Written as DNA, the CDR3 is TGTGCTAGCAGGACCCAGGGAGGGGCCTACGAGCAGTACTTC.